Listed below are T cell receptor beta chains from one sample, sequenced in a study of cytomegalovirus exposure and HLA in healthy donors. Using immunoSEQ multiplex PCR, the repertoire was profiled, and TCRdb retains in-frame clones only, with some absent. Of 130,000 to 150,000 clones listed, about three quarters are singletons. The sequenced sample was PBMCs. These receptor sequences come from a man between 35 and 55 years old in good health and CMV-seropositive. The CDR3 runs from the conserved cysteine through the conserved F or W. The D gene is left open where the match is weak. Size is stated for part of the rows, as once, few or many counts, or as a class when the clone is expanded.

few | TRBJ1-2 | TRBD1 | TRBV6-1 | TGTGCCAGCAGTGAAGGGGACAGGGTTGGCGGCTACACCTTC | CASSEGDRVGGYTF
few | TRBJ1-1 | TRBD1 | TRBV18 | TGTGCCAGCTCAGCCCAGGGGGGTGACACTGAAGCTTTCTTT | CASSAQGGDTEAFF
- | TRBJ2-7 | TRBD2 | TRBV28 | TGTGCCAGCAGTTACACAGGACTAGCGGGGACCTACGAGCAGTACTTC | CASSYTGLAGTYEQYF
- | TRBJ1-2 | TRBD1 | TRBV11-1 | TGTGCCAGCAGCTTGGACAGGACTAACTATGGCTACACCTTC | CASSLDRTNYGYTF
- | TRBJ2-7 | TRBD1 | TRBV30 | TGTGCCTGGAGTGTGGACACGACAGGGTATCAGTACTTC | CAWSVDTTGYQYF
- | TRBJ2-3 | - | TRBV28 | TGTGCCAGCAGTTTACTAGCGGGACAGGCAGATACGCAGTATTTT | CASSLLAGQADTQYF
- | TRBJ1-1 | - | TRBV10-3 | TGTGCCATCAGCCACCCACAGGAGCCGAACACTGAAGCTTTCTTT | CAISHPQEPNTEAFF
few | TRBJ2-7 | - | TRBV30 | TGTGCCTTTACCCTTAGGGGGTACGAGCAGTACTTC | CAFTLRGYEQYF
once | TRBJ1-2 | - | TRBV7-9 | TGTGCCAGCAGTCTTACTCGAAACTATGGCTACACCTTC | CASSLTRNYGYTF
- | TRBJ2-1 | TRBD1 | TRBV7-3 | TGTGCCAGCAGCAGAAGAACTACAGGGGACAATGAGCAGTTCTTC | CASSRRTTGDNEQFF
few | TRBJ1-3 | TRBD1 | TRBV4-1 | TGCGCCAGCAGCAGATTAGCCGGGACAGGGGCATTTGAATCTGGAAACACCATATATTTT | CASSRLAGTGAFESGNTIYF
- | TRBJ1-3 | TRBD1 | TRBV5-1 | TGCGCCAGCAGCTTGAGGGGGACAGGGGGCTTCTCTGGAAACACCATATATTTT | CASSLRGTGGFSGNTIYF
- | TRBJ2-3 | TRBD1 | TRBV7-6 | TGTGCCAGCAGCTTTGGAAGCGGAAGGGGGCTGAGCACAGATACGCAGTATTTT | CASSFGSGRGLSTDTQYF
once | TRBJ2-7 | - | TRBV6-6 | TGTGCCAGCACCCCCGGGACATCCTACGAGCAGTACTTC | CASTPGTSYEQYF
- | TRBJ2-3 | - | TRBV9 | TGTGCCAGCAGCTACACAACAGGGACAGATACGCAGTATTTT | CASSYTTGTDTQYF
- | TRBJ2-2 | - | TRBV7-8 | TGTGCCAGCAGCCGAACGACTAGTCTGAGCACCGGGGAGCTGTTTTTT | CASSRTTSLSTGELFF
- | TRBJ2-1 | TRBD2 | TRBV19 | TGTGCCACCCATAGCGGGAGGTTGGCATGGGAGCAGTTCTTC | CATHSGRLAWEQFF
- | TRBJ2-1 | TRBD2 | TRBV5-1 | TGCGCCAGCAGCTTGTTAGGAGCGGGAGAGCAGTTCTTC | CASSLLGAGEQFF
- | TRBJ2-1 | TRBD1 | TRBV5-6 | TGTGCCAGCAGCCCCGGGACAGCTGACAATGAGCAGTTCTTC | CASSPGTADNEQFF
- | TRBJ2-5 | TRBD1 | TRBV6-1 | TGTGCCAGCAGCTCGGACAGGGAGACCCAGTACTTC | CASSSDRETQYF
- | TRBJ1-2 | TRBD1 | TRBV30 | TGTGCCTGGGAGGGACAGGGGGCCATCGGGAGGGGCTACACCTTC | CAWEGQGAIGRGYTF
once | TRBJ1-2 | TRBD1 | TRBV27 | TGTGCCAGCACCACCGGGACAGGGGGAAACTATGGCTACACCTTC | CASTTGTGGNYGYTF
- | TRBJ2-1 | - | TRBV30 | TGTGCCTGGAGCCAACCCTGGGGGGGGGCGGGTGAGCAGTTCTTC | CAWSQPWGGAGEQFF
- | TRBJ2-7 | TRBD1 | TRBV7-3 | TGTGCCAGCAGCTTATATCAGGGGGCCTACGAGCAGTACTTC | CASSLYQGAYEQYF
- | TRBJ2-7 | - | TRBV29-1 | TGCAGCACGCTAGAACCTACCTACGAGCAGTACTTC | CSTLEPTYEQYF
- | TRBJ1-3 | - | TRBV14 | TGTGCCAGCAGCCAAGAGTTTCACGGTTCCGGGAGGGGAAACACCATATATTTT | CASSQEFHGSGRGNTIYF
- | TRBJ2-7 | TRBD2 | TRBV5-1 | TGCGCCAGCAGCTGGGGACGGAGCGGGAGGGATGAGCAGTACTTC | CASSWGRSGRDEQYF
- | TRBJ1-4 | - | TRBV6-5 | TGTGCCAGCAGTTTGGACAGAAAAAATGAAAAACTGTTTTTT | CASSLDRKNEKLFF
- | TRBJ1-3 | - | TRBV19 | TGTGCCAGTAGTGCCGAGGGAGCCGGAAACACCATATATTTT | CASSAEGAGNTIYF
- | TRBJ2-7 | - | TRBV9 | TGTGCCAGCAGCCCTACTATCGAACCACACTACGAGCAGTACTTC | CASSPTIEPHYEQYF
- | TRBJ1-2 | TRBD1 | TRBV6-1 | TGTGCCAGCAGTCCCCGGACAGGGGGCGCGGATGGCTACACCTTC | CASSPRTGGADGYTF
few | TRBJ2-1 | TRBD2 | TRBV4-3 | TGCGCCAGCAGCCAGGACCTGGGAGGGCCGGATGAGCAGTTCTTC | CASSQDLGGPDEQFF
- | TRBJ1-4 | TRBD1 | TRBV28 | TGTGCCAGCAGGTGGGGGACAGGACCGGGGGGAAAACTGTTTTTT | CASRWGTGPGGKLFF
- | TRBJ1-5 | TRBD1 | TRBV7-9 | TGTTCCAGCAGCTTAGGGGGCAGTCAGCCCCAGCATTTT | CSSSLGGSQPQHF
- | TRBJ1-2 | - | TRBV7-9 | TGTTCCAGCAGTTCCACAGTCACTGGCTACACCTTC | CSSSSTVTGYTF
few | TRBJ2-1 | TRBD2 | TRBV9 | TGTGCCAGCAGTCCAGGGACTAGCGGGAACGAGCAGTTCTTC | CASSPGTSGNEQFF
- | TRBJ1-2 | - | TRBV6-5 | TGTGCCAGCAGCCCGGGGGGGGGCGGTGGCTACACCTTC | CASSPGGGGGYTF
- | TRBJ2-7 | TRBD2 | TRBV5-1 | TGCGCCAGCAGGCCTACTCCTAGCGGGAGGTCCGAGCAGTACTTC | CASRPTPSGRSEQYF
- | TRBJ2-3 | TRBD1 | TRBV5-4 | TGTGCCAGCAGCTTGGGGATTGGGACAGGGGGAGATACGCAGTATTTT | CASSLGIGTGGDTQYF
- | TRBJ2-1 | TRBD2 | TRBV7-2 | TGTGCCAGCAGCTTTTTCGGGACTAGCGGGATAGGGGAGCAGTTCTTC | CASSFFGTSGIGEQFF
- | TRBJ2-7 | TRBD1 | TRBV7-3 | TGTGCCAGCAGCCCCCGACAGGGGTCCCCCGCAGAGCAGTACTTC | CASSPRQGSPAEQYF
- | TRBJ2-7 | TRBD1 | TRBV7-2 | TGTGCCAGCCGCCCGGGGACAGCCATCGGGACCGAGCAGTACTTC | CASRPGTAIGTEQYF
- | TRBJ2-5 | TRBD2 | TRBV7-2 | TGTGCCAGCAGCCCCCGGGGAGCGGGAATAGAGACCCAGTACTTC | CASSPRGAGIETQYF
few | TRBJ1-6 | TRBD1 | TRBV6-5 | TGTGCCAGCAGAGGGGGACAGGGGGGAAATTCACCCCTCCACTTT | CASRGGQGGNSPLHF
- | TRBJ2-3 | TRBD2 | TRBV4-3 | TGCGCCAGCAGCCAGGGGACTAGGAGTGCAGATACGCAGTATTTT | CASSQGTRSADTQYF
- | TRBJ2-5 | - | TRBV7-9 | TGTGCCAGCAGCTTATACGCGGGTGTAGAGACCCAGTACTTC | CASSLYAGVETQYF
- | TRBJ1-1 | - | TRBV7-9 | TGTGCCAGCAGCTCGAGCGGCCTGGGGACTGAAGCTTTCTTT | CASSSSGLGTEAFF
few | TRBJ2-5 | - | TRBV5-4 | TGTGCCAGCAGCCCAAGGTTAGACAGCAAGGAGACCCAGTACTTC | CASSPRLDSKETQYF
- | TRBJ1-1 | - | TRBV7-9 | TGTGCCAGCAGCCCAGGAGGGGAAGCTTTCTTT | CASSPGGEAFF
- | TRBJ2-7 | TRBD2 | TRBV2 | TGTGCCAGCAACGAGCGGGAGAGTCTCTACGAGCAGTACTTC | CASNERESLYEQYF
- | TRBJ2-7 | - | TRBV19 | TGTGCCAGTAGCAACCTCGGGAGCTCCTACGAGCAGTACTTC | CASSNLGSSYEQYF
- | TRBJ1-2 | - | TRBV14 | TGTGCCAGCAGCCTCAGGGGAAACTATGGCTACACCTTC | CASSLRGNYGYTF
few | TRBJ2-7 | - | TRBV27 | TGTGCCAGCAGCTCCAACCGACAGACGTCAAAGCAGTACTTC | CASSSNRQTSKQYF
- | TRBJ2-7 | TRBD1 | TRBV7-2 | TGTGCCAGCAGCTTCGGACAGGGCTACGAGCAGTACTTC | CASSFGQGYEQYF
- | TRBJ1-4 | - | TRBV21-1 | TGTGCCCCCCGTGGGGCCAGGGGGCTGGCTAATGAAAAACTGTTTTTT | CAPRGARGLANEKLFF
- | TRBJ2-4 | TRBD1 | TRBV19 | TGTGCCAGTAGTATAAAGGACAGGGGGACCAAAAACATTCAGTACTTC | CASSIKDRGTKNIQYF
few | TRBJ2-7 | - | TRBV6-5 | TGTGCCAGCAGTTACTCTGGGAGAGCGACCTACGAGCAGTACTTC | CASSYSGRATYEQYF
few | TRBJ2-3 | - | TRBV9 | TGTGCCAGCAGCGTAGCGGTGGGCCAGTCAGATACGCAGTATTTT | CASSVAVGQSDTQYF